The sequence of this TCR beta chain was determined in a study of breast tumors, draining lymph nodes, adjacent tissues. Overall study findings and caveats: Tumor repertoires ranked between lymph nodes and nontumor tissue in diversity, with V and J gene preferences. Compared with basal-like, luminal-like tumors shared significantly more repertoire with nontumor tissue.

Breast cancer patients provided tissue from their axillary draining lymph nodes. This clonotype has at least ten counts. Its antigen is not identified. The germline V gene has CDR1 SNHLY and CDR2 FYNNEI. This CDR3 contains 15 residues. V was cut by 6 bases and J by 0 bases, with 12 bases left in between. Each CDR3 protein gets one entry after TCRdb re-called the multiplex PCR reads with MiXCR. The sample consists of some 130,000 distinct CDR3 sequences, approximately 20% of them appearing once. The genes are TRBV2 and TRBJ2-1; D unclear. What was sequenced was axillary lymph node tissue. This sequence was found in a female donor with breast cancer. Some clones in this sample may be carry-over from other donors' samples. CDR3 amino acids: CASRIDLDSYNEQFF. CDR3 nucleotide sequence: TGTGCCAGCAGAATAGATTTGGACTCCTACAATGAGCAGTTCTTC. Based on the CDR3 plus reference TRBV2 and TRBJ2-1, the full variable domain is EPEVTQTPSHQVTQMGQEVILRCVPISNHLYFYWYRQILGQKVEFLVSFYNNEISEKSEIFDDQFSVERPDGSNFTLKIRSTKLEDSAMYFCASRIDLDSYNEQFFGPGTRLTVL.